The TCR beta chain under discussion was sequenced for a study of blood T cell repertoires in COVID-19. Overall study context: Sample material is recorded as cDNA or gDNA derived from T cells, B-cell-depleted T cells, or PBMCs.

Categorization into cohorts depended on clinical history that participants reported. The study counted Cohort 3 donors as recovered given two negative PCRs, clearance, or symptom resolution. Authors' analysis steps: Reference gene primer amplification in the assay estimated nucleated cell counts. Repertoires were generated with immunoSEQ multiplex PCR, while TCRdb's copy carries only in-frame clones and drops some. The V and J calls and clone size come from that table; D and trimming were worked out from the DNA. The sample lists hundreds of thousands of clones; 88% were seen once. This CDR3 comprises 15 residues. The V segment lost 2 bases and the J segment 7 bases; nucleotides outside the gene matches: 5. CDR1 is MDHEN and CDR2 is SYDVKM in the germline V gene.

The sequence derives from a woman between 25 and 40 years old who had recovered from COVID-19. The chain recombines TRBV28 with TRBJ1-6, with 7 bases fitting TRBD1. Sequencing was done on a sample of PBMCs or T cells enriched from blood (not recorded which). CDR3 sequence (DNA): TGTGCCAGCAGTTTAAGGGGGACAGCGAATTCACCCCTCCACTTT. This translates into CASSLRGTANSPLHF.